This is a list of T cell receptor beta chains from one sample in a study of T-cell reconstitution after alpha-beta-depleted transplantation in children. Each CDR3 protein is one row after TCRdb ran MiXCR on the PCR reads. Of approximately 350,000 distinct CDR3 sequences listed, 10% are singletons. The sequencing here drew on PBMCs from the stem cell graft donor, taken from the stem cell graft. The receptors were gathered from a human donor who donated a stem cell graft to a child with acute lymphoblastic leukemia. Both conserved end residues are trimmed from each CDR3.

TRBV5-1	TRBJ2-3	ASSLETSGRMGTDTQY
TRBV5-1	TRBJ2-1	ASSPGTSSDNEQF
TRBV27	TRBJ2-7	ASRVTGTGAYEQY
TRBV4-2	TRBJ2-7	ASSPRTGEYYEQY
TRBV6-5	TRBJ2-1	ASSYSLAGDNEQF
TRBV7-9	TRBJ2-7	ASSPGLAGPRDEQY
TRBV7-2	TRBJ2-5	ASSLGTGTPVETQY
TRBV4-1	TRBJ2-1	ASSQAGGTYNEQF
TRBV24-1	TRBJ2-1	ATSDPRVAPLEQF
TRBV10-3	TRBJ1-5	AISEQLGGQPQH
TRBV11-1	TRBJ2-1	ASSRLAGDSPSANEQF
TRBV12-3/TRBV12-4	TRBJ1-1	ASSPTTGGNTEAF
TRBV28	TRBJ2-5	ASTSWGGEQETQY
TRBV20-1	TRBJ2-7	SASGAVYEQY
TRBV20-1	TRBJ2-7	SAVDRAYEQY
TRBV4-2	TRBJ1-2	ASSQEGQGLYGYT
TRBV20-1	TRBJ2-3	SASLGSTQY
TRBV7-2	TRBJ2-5	ASRSSGETQY
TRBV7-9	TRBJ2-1	ASSRTSGIDEQF
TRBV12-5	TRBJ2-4	ASGLALPGTTKNIQY
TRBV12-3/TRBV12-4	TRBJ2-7	ASSFADRYEQY
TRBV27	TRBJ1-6	ASSVDLLASPLH
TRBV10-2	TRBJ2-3	ASSERSASTDTQY
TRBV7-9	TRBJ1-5	ASGEQGNQPQH
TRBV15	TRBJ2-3	ATSRDRPGTSARDTQY
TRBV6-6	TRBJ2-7	ASVVGHEQY
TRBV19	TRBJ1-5	ASSMGRPDQPQH
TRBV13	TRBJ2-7	ASSPRDRAGYEQY
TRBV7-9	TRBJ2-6	ASSFLHSSGANVLT
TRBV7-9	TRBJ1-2	ASSFPGTPKYGYT
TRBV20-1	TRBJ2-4	SAVVGEAKNIQY
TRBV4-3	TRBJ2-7	ASSQDYRGSTYEQY
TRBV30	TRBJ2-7	AWSVGQNYEQY
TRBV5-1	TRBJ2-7	ASSTDRDYEQY
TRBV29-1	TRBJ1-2	SVEEKLNYGYT
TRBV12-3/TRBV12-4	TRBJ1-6	ASREGQGANSPLH
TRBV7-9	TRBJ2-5	ASSSTRTGVQETQY
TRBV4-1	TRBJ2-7	ASSQVSFRTSYMYEQY
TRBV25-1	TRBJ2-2	ASSESRTGNTGELF
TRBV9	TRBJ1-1	ASSVAPNTEAF
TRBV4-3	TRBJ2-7	ASSPTTSGNYEQY
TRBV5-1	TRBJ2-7	ASSTAGMPNHEQY
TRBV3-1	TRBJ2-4	ASSQGSVGSIQY
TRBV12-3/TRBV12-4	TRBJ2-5	ASSLTETQY
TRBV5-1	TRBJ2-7	ASKGDEQY
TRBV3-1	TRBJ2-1	ASSQQGREQF
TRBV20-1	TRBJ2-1	SAGSSGGYNEQF
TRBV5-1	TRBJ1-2	ASSLEGRGDYGYT
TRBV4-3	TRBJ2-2	ASSLGTAGELF
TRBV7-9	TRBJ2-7	ASSFVTLPDSYEQY
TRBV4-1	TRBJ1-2	ASSQPLAGSEEGYT
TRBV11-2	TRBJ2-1	ASSRRKAGGYNEQF
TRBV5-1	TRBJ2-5	ASSLVLASETQY
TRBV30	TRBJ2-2	AWNGYPGELF
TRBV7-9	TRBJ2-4	ASSSILTGAANIQY
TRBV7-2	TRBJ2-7	ASSLQRLQGRPLYEQY
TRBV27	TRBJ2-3	ASSLWGLAGVSTDTQY
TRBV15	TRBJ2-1	ATSRALESAEQF
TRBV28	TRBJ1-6	ASSRGPPGNSPLH